One sample yielded the 32 T cell receptor beta chains listed below, sequenced in a study of response to subunit inactivated influenza vaccine. Using its own MiXCR run on the RT-PCR reads, TCRdb lists one record per CDR3 protein. The sample consists of about 520,000 distinct CDR3 sequences, approximately 11% of them appearing once. The material sequenced was PBMCs from blood, taken 45 days after vaccination. Source of these receptors: a man aged 50 to 60 who received an inactivated influenza vaccine.

This clonotype has a count of ten or more. This CDR3 is CSVAAPQAPYEQYF. CDR3 nucleotide sequence: TGCAGCGTTGCCGCGCCTCAGGCCCCCTACGAGCAGTACTTC. The chain has TRBV29-1 and TRBJ2-7; D unclear. This CDR3 region has 14 residues. Trimming removed 4 bases at V and 2 bases at J, with 15 bases between. Germline CDR1 SQVTM, CDR2 ANQGSEA.

There are a few counts of this clonotype. The chain links TRBV24-1 to TRBJ1-5; D perhaps matches TRBD1 (6 bases). This CDR3 comprises 16 residues. CDR1 and CDR2 from the germline V gene are KGHDR and SFDVKD. The V and J ends lost 9 bases and 0 bases respectively, with 17 bases between them. The CDR3 region is CATAPRGTPSNQPQHF. DNA for the CDR3: TGTGCCACCGCCCCTCGGGGGACACCTAGCAATCAGCCCCAGCATTTT.

This clonotype was seen only a few times. V is TRBV11-1 and J is TRBJ2-5, with D possibly TRBD1 on 6 matching bases. This CDR3 is built from 18 residues. The germline V and J ends were trimmed by 5 bases and 2 bases, with 24 bases remaining between them. Germline CDR1 SGHAT, CDR2 FQDESV (reference sequence). The CDR3 DNA sequence: TGTGCCAGCAGCCCCGGGGCGACAGGAGTTCTTCGTCAAGAGACCCAGTACTTC. As protein: CASSPGATGVLRQETQYF.

Ten or more counts support this clonotype. The chain couples TRBV12-3 or TRBV12-4 to TRBJ2-7; TRBD1 aligns across 7 bases. The V segment lost 6 bases and the J segment 2 bases; nucleotides outside the gene matches: 4. The CDR3 totals 13 residues. CDR3 nucleotide sequence: TGTGCCAGCAGCTATGGACAGGCCTACGAGCAGTACTTC. As protein: CASSYGQAYEQYF.

This clonotype was observed a handful of times. At one end, the junction sequence differs from germline, possibly due to a read error. V usage is TRBV20-1 and J usage is TRBJ1-2, with D maybe TRBD1 (5 bases). This CDR3 is 8 amino acids long. The germline V gene encodes CDR1 DFQATT and CDR2 SNEGSKA (reference sequence). Written as DNA, the CDR3 is TGCAGTGCTAGTGGGGACCTCTTC. Its translation is CSASGDLF.

This clonotype showed up just a few times. The chain recombines TRBV20-1 with TRBJ2-4, with D perhaps TRBD2 (6 bases). V was trimmed by 0 bases and J by 14 bases, leaving 23 bases between them. This CDR3 is built from 15 residues. The germline V gene encodes CDR1 DFQATT and CDR2 SNEGSKA (reference sequence). This CDR3 reads CSARDIKLAEGVEYF. The CDR3 DNA is TGCAGTGCTAGAGATATAAAACTCGCGGAGGGAGTGGAGTACTTC.

V usage is TRBV28 and J usage is TRBJ2-1; D may be TRBD2 (6 bases). This CDR3 contains 17 residues. CDR1 MDHEN and CDR2 SYDVKM come from the germline V gene. Trimming removed 6 bases from V and 0 bases from J, with 18 bases in between. The CDR3 DNA is TGTGCCAGCAGCCCTCTCCGGATGGGGGGCTCCTACAATGAGCAGTTCTTC. It encodes CASSPLRMGGSYNEQFF. The variable domain in full, with the rest retrieved from reference TRBV28 and TRBJ2-1, is DVKVTQSSRYLVKRTGEKVFLECVQDMDHENMFWYRQDPGLGLRLIYFSYDVKMKEKGDIPEGYSVSREKKERFSLILESASTNQTSMYLCASSPLRMGGSYNEQFFGPGTRLTVL.

Ten or more counts support this clonotype. The chain has TRBV7-2 and TRBJ2-3; 11 nucleotides align to TRBD1. Germline V gives CDR1 SGHTA, CDR2 FQGNSA. The CDR3 totals 18 residues. Unmatched junction bases numbered 11, after V lost 1 base and J lost 5 bases. Here the CDR3 reads CASSLVPVGQGAKDTQYF. As DNA, the CDR3 is TGTGCCAGCAGCTTAGTGCCGGTAGGACAGGGGGCGAAAGATACGCAGTATTTT.

The chain couples TRBV11-2 to TRBJ2-3; 12 bases agree with TRBD2. V shed 0 bases and J 4 bases; nucleotides not matched to a gene: 5. CDR1 is SGHAT and CDR2 is FQNNGV in the germline V gene. The CDR3 has 17 residues. The CDR3 protein is CASSLERLAGVADTQYF. The CDR3 bases are TGTGCCAGCAGCTTAGAAAGACTAGCGGGAGTTGCAGATACGCAGTATTTT.

The chain has TRBV20-1 and TRBJ1-4; TRBD1 might be the D (5 bases). Germline V gene lookup returns CDR1 DFQATT and CDR2 SNEGSKA (reference sequence). V was cut by 4 bases and J by 7 bases, with 16 bases left in between. This CDR3 has 14 residues. The CDR3 sequence: CSATYVQGGEKLFF. The DNA for the CDR3 is TGCAGTGCTACTTACGTCCAGGGCGGTGAAAAACTGTTTTTT.

Worth noting for this clonotype: A much larger clonotype is one base distant, so this may be a read error. The chain is built from TRBV5-1 and TRBJ2-7; D might be TRBD2 (6 bases). The CDR3 is 15 amino acids. The germline gives CDR1 SGHRS, CDR2 YFSETQ. Trimming stripped 7 bases from V and 2 bases from J, with 19 bases between. The DNA for the CDR3 is TGCGCCAGCCGCCTTAGGGACCGGGGGACCTACGAGCAGTACTTC. Translation: CASRLRDRGTYEQYF.

This clonotype occurred a few times. This sequence joins TRBV6-5 and TRBJ2-7; D call uncertain. This CDR3 spans 14 amino acids. Deletions cut 0 bases from V and 2 bases from J, with 8 bases between. Germline V gene data show CDR1 as MNHEY and CDR2 as SVGAGI. CDR3 nucleotides: TGTGCCAGCAGTTACTCCGGGCCTCCCTACGAGCAGTACTTC. It is translated as CASSYSGPPYEQYF.

This clonotype occurred many times. This chain connects TRBV7-9 to TRBJ2-1; D ambiguous. V was shortened by 3 bases and J by 8 bases, with 5 bases between the two germline ends. CDR1 is SEHNR and CDR2 is FQNEAQ in the germline V gene (reference sequence). This CDR3 is 11 amino acids long. The CDR3, as DNA: TGTGCCAGCAGCTTGATAGATGAGCAGTTCTTC. Its translation is CASSLIDEQFF.

This clonotype was recorded many times. The chain employs TRBV27 and TRBJ2-4, with D possibly TRBD1 on 6 matching bases. The CDR3 has 16 amino acids. From germline, CDR1 is MNHEY and CDR2 SMNVEV (reference sequence). The V end lost 0 bases, the J end lost 8 bases, and 17 bases lay between the germline ends. Here the CDR3 reads CASSLSIGQGQDIQYF. The CDR3 DNA is TGTGCCAGCAGTTTATCGATCGGGCAGGGGCAGGACATTCAGTACTTC.

The V and J genes are TRBV11-2 and TRBJ2-7, with D possibly matching TRBD1 (6 bases). The germline V gene encodes CDR1 SGHAT and CDR2 FQNNGV. The CDR3 has 14 amino acids. The ends were cut back, 5 bases at V and 5 bases at J, with 16 bases in the middle. CDR3 coding DNA: TGTGCCAGCAGCCAATACCGGACAGAACACGAGCAGTACTTC. Translation: CASSQYRTEHEQYF.

This clonotype has a single count. This sequence joins TRBV10-2 and TRBJ2-3; 7 nucleotides align to TRBD1. The junction had 7 bases not matched to a gene; V was cut back by 6 bases and J by 4 bases. There are 14 residues in the CDR3. In germline, CDR1 is WSHSY, CDR2 SAAADI. The CDR3 spells CASRDNRGSDTQYF. CDR3 DNA: TGCGCCAGCAGAGATAACAGGGGATCAGATACGCAGTATTTT.

There are many counts of this clonotype. J is TRBJ2-3 and V is TRBV11-2; D might be TRBD1 or TRBD2, each matching 6 bases. This CDR3 contains 20 residues. V was shortened by 1 base and J by 2 bases, with 25 bases between the two germline ends. Germline V gene lookup returns CDR1 SGHAT and CDR2 FQNNGV. CDR3 coding DNA: TGTGCCAGCAGCTTAGTAGGAGGGGGAGGAGGGCAATCCCTCACAGATACGCAGTATTTT. It is translated as CASSLVGGGGGQSLTDTQYF.

This clonotype was counted a few times. This chain links TRBV29-1 with TRBJ2-3, with 9 nucleotides matching TRBD2. In germline, CDR1 is SQVTM, CDR2 ANQGSEA. CDR3 size: 17 residues. The V gene end was trimmed by 4 bases and the J gene end by 2 bases; junction bases not matched to a gene: 13. The CDR3 loop reads CSVASRLAEIITDTQYF. The CDR3 DNA reads as TGCAGCGTTGCCTCAAGACTAGCGGAGATAATCACAGATACGCAGTATTTT.

The chain recombines TRBV5-1 with TRBJ1-6; tentative D call: TRBD1 (6 bases). This CDR3 contains 13 residues. Trimming pared 4 bases from V and 9 bases from J, leaving 11 bases between. Germline loops: CDR1 SGHRS, CDR2 YFSETQ. The CDR3 here is CASSVDSASPLHF. The CDR3 bases are TGCGCCAGCAGCGTGGACAGCGCTTCACCCCTCCACTTT.

The rearrangement links TRBV10-3 to TRBJ2-1; 13 bases line up with TRBD2. V dropped 11 bases and J dropped 6; count of bases not matched to a gene: 7. The CDR3 is 14 residues long. Germline V gene sequence: CDR1 ENHRY, CDR2 SYGVKD. The CDR3 DNA reads as TGTGCCGTCACTAGCGGGGGGGCCGGCAATGAGCAGTTCTTC. Amino acids: CAVTSGGAGNEQFF.

The chain couples TRBV10-3 to TRBJ1-2; 7 bases are shared with TRBD1. The CDR3 length is 15 residues. Germline V gene sequence: CDR1 ENHRY, CDR2 SYGVKD. J lost 3 bases, V lost 0 bases, and 4 bases had no gene match. CDR3 loop: CAISESRTGDYGYTF. The CDR3 DNA reads as TGTGCCATCAGTGAGTCGCGGACAGGCGACTATGGCTACACCTTC.

This clonotype was detected ten times or more. The chain carries TRBV7-2 and TRBJ1-1; tentatively, D is TRBD1 (5 bases). Trimming shortened V by 5 bases and J by 4 bases, and 20 bases separated the two germline ends. The CDR3 has 16 residues. CDR1 is SGHTA and CDR2 is FQGNSA in the germline V gene. This CDR3 is CASSVPGIVSFTEAFF. The DNA of the CDR3 is TGTGCCAGCAGCGTCCCAGGGATTGTGAGCTTCACTGAAGCTTTCTTT. Variable domain in full (rest from reference TRBV7-2 and TRBJ1-1): GAGVSQSPSNKVTEKGKDVELRCDPISGHTALYWYRQSLGQGLEFLIYFQGNSAPDKSGLPSDRFSAERTGGSVSTLTIQRTQQEDSAVYLCASSVPGIVSFTEAFFGQGTRLTVV.

This clonotype was counted between two and nine times. V and J are TRBV6-2 or TRBV6-3 and TRBJ2-5; possible D gene TRBD1, 5 bases. Germline CDR1 and CDR2: MNHEY and SVGEGT. V lost 6 bases, J lost 12 bases, and 17 bases lay in between. The CDR3 is 12 residues long. The CDR3 loop is CASSSPWLGEYF. The CDR3 DNA follows: TGTGCCAGCAGCTCACCTTGGTTAGGGGAGTACTTC.

This clonotype was detected only a few times. The chain carries TRBV24-1 and TRBJ2-2; D possibly corresponds to TRBD1 (6 bases). Germline V gene sequence: CDR1 KGHDR, CDR2 SFDVKD. The V and J ends lost 1 base and 4 bases respectively, with 12 bases between them. The CDR3 has 16 residues. Here the CDR3 reads CATSDFKTGRTGELFF. The CDR3 DNA is TGTGCCACCAGTGATTTCAAGACAGGCCGCACCGGGGAGCTGTTTTTT.

This clonotype was counted between two and nine times. The CDR3 DNA follows: TGCAGTGCCCAGCGGGTACACTCCTACGAGCAGTACTTC. As protein: CSAQRVHSYEQYF. This chain links TRBV20-1 with TRBJ2-7, with D possibly matching TRBD2 (6 bases). From germline, CDR1 is DFQATT and CDR2 SNEGSKA (reference sequence). V lost 6 bases and J lost 0, with 12 bases in between. The CDR3 contains 13 residues.

This clonotype has a handful of counts. This chain joins TRBV12-3 or TRBV12-4 and TRBJ1-4; D gene uncertain. The length of the CDR3 is 13 residues. V lost 4 bases to trimming and J lost 6 bases, with 9 bases between them. The CDR3 loop reads CASSYRFDEKLFF. Here the CDR3 DNA reads TGTGCCAGCAGTTACCGGTTTGATGAAAAACTGTTTTTT.

A few counts support this clonotype. The rearrangement uses TRBV29-1 and TRBJ1-2; TRBD1 might be the D (5 bases). V was cut by 5 bases and J by 3 bases, with 7 bases left in between. Germline CDR1 and CDR2: SQVTM and ANQGSEA. CDR3 size: 11 residues. CDR3 DNA sequence: TGCAGCGTTAGAGGGGACTATGGCTACACCTTC. This gives the protein CSVRGDYGYTF.

A note on this clonotype: An end of the junction differs from the germline gene, which may be a read error. The chain has TRBV6-2 or TRBV6-3 and TRBJ1-1, with unresolved D. From germline, CDR1 is MNHEY and CDR2 SVGEGT. This CDR3 contains 15 residues. As DNA, the CDR3 is TGTGCCAGCAGTGCCTTCGGCGTGCAGAACACTAAAGCTTTCTTT. It translates to CASSAFGVQNTKAFF.

The chain links TRBV5-1 to TRBJ2-5; TRBD2 agrees at 7 bases. CDR1 and CDR2 (germline): SGHRS, YFSETQ. Trimming at V came to 0 bases and at J to 5 bases, leaving 7 bases not matched to a gene. The CDR3 totals 15 residues. The CDR3 protein is CASSLVAGAGETQYF. The CDR3 region has the DNA TGCGCCAGCAGCTTGGTGGCGGGAGCTGGGGAGACCCAGTACTTC.

The CDR3 nucleotides are TGTGCCAGCAGTTCCTGGGGAGGGAATCAGCCCCAGCATTTT. Its protein product is CASSSWGGNQPQHF. The chain combines TRBV6-2 or TRBV6-3 with TRBJ1-5; D unclear. This CDR3 contains 14 residues. Trimming stripped 4 bases from V and 4 bases from J, with 11 bases between. Per germline, CDR1 MNHEY and CDR2 SVGEGT.

The chain is built from TRBV19 and TRBJ2-2; tentative D call: TRBD1 (6 bases). V gave up 2 bases and J gave up 7 bases, with 11 bases separating them. The germline V gene has CDR1 LNHDA and CDR2 SQIVND (reference sequence). This CDR3 has 14 residues. CDR3 sequence reads: CASSINRAGGELFF. DNA for the CDR3: TGTGCCAGTAGTATAAACAGGGCCGGCGGGGAGCTGTTTTTT.

This clonotype was seen at least ten times. The chain has TRBV6-5 and TRBJ1-1; TRBD1 matches 9 bases. V was clipped by 0 bases and J by 5 bases; unmatched bases: 10. CDR1 is MNHEY, CDR2 SVGAGI, per germline. The CDR3 is 17 residues long. CDR3 sequence (DNA): TGTGCCAGCAGTTACTCCCCATGGGGACAGGGTTTGACTGAAGCTTTCTTT. This codes for CASSYSPWGQGLTEAFF.